The next 22 T cell receptor beta chains were all read from a single sample in a study of blood T cell repertoires in COVID-19. Data came from immunoSEQ multiplex PCR; TCRdb stores just in-frame clones and leaves some out. The top ten hold roughly 7.8% of the sample, which has around 320,000 clones, 75% to 85% seen once. The sequencing sample was made of peripheral blood. These TCRs come from a human donor in a cohort sampled during active COVID-19.

This clone was seen more than once but under ten times. V usage is TRBV5-8 and J usage is TRBJ1-1; D is uncertain. The ends were cut back, 1 base at V and 5 bases at J, with 6 bases in the middle. Germline V gene sequence: CDR1 SGHTS, CDR2 YDEGEE. CDR3 length: 12 residues. In DNA form, the CDR3 reads TGTGCCAGCAGCTTGTGGGAGACTGAAGCTTTCTTT. This sequence encodes CASSLWETEAFF.

This chain connects TRBV6-4 to TRBJ1-1; perhaps TRBD1 as D (5 bases). Germline V gene lookup returns CDR1 MRHNA and CDR2 SNTAGT. The CDR3 sequence is 13 residues long. Trimming left V 5 bases short and J 3 bases short, with 10 bases between. CDR3 residues: CASSLRGDTEAFF. CDR3 coding DNA: TGTGCCAGCAGTTTACGGGGGGACACTGAAGCTTTCTTT.

The chain joins TRBV14 to TRBJ1-4, with D uncertain. CDR1 and CDR2 (germline): SGHDN, FVKESK. The CDR3 runs 15 residues. V lost 3 bases to trimming and J lost 0 bases, with 8 bases between them. CDR3 nucleotides: TGTGCCAGCAGCCAGTGGACTGCAACTAATGAAAAACTGTTTTTT. Its protein product is CASSQWTATNEKLFF.

This clone was seen once. This chain links TRBV6-5 with TRBJ1-1; 9 bases are a match to TRBD1. CDR1 and CDR2 from the germline V gene are MNHEY and SVGAGI. Germline trimming cut 2 bases from V and 0 bases from J; bases unmatched to any gene: 4. This CDR3 comprises 16 residues. Here the CDR3 reads CASSYGTGIMNTEAFF. The CDR3 nucleotides read TGTGCCAGCAGTTACGGGACAGGGATCATGAACACTGAAGCTTTCTTT.

This clone was observed a handful of times. The J gene is TRBJ1-3, the V gene TRBV11-2, with D maybe TRBD1 (6 bases). V lost 5 bases and J 3 bases, leaving 14 bases between the germline ends. Germline V lookup: CDR1 SGHAT, CDR2 FQNNGV. CDR3 length: 15 residues. The CDR3 nucleotides are TGTGCCAGCAGCCCCTCGACAGGTTTTGGAAACACCATATATTTT. This encodes CASSPSTGFGNTIYF. The full variable domain, completed using reference TRBV11-2 and TRBJ1-3, is EAGVAQSPRYKIIEKRQSVAFWCNPISGHATLYWYQQILGQGPKLLIQFQNNGVVDDSQLPKDRFSAERLKGVDSTLKIQPAKLEDSAVYLCASSPSTGFGNTIYFGEGSWLTVV.

The chain combines TRBV2 with TRBJ2-1, with D uncertain. There are 17 residues in the CDR3. Deletions cut 4 bases from V and 5 bases from J, with 21 bases between. The germline CDR1 and CDR2 sequences are SNHLY and FYNNEI. The CDR3 nucleotides are TGTGCCAGCAGTGTAAAGTCCCCCGCAGACTTCGACAATGAGCAGTTCTTC. This sequence encodes CASSVKSPADFDNEQFF.

The genes are TRBV27 and TRBJ2-3, with 8 bases lining up with TRBD2. With 5 bases clipped from V and 11 bases from J, the junction kept 15 bases outside the gene matches. The CDR3 runs to 15 residues. Germline CDR1 and CDR2: MNHEY and SMNVEV (reference sequence). The CDR3: CASSPRTSRDLVQYF. The CDR3 DNA is TGTGCCAGCAGTCCCCGGACTAGCCGAGATTTGGTGCAGTATTTT.

V gene TRBV24-1 combines with J gene TRBJ2-1; 9 nucleotides agree with TRBD1. V lost 4 bases to trimming and J lost 10 bases; unmatched junction nucleotides: 10. The CDR3 length is 15 residues. The germline V gene encodes CDR1 KGHDR and CDR2 SFDVKD. The CDR3 is CATSDPRDRAREQFF. CDR3 DNA sequence: TGTGCCACCAGTGACCCACGGGACAGGGCTCGGGAGCAGTTCTTC.

The V gene is TRBV30, the J gene TRBJ2-5; 7 bases are a match to TRBD1. The CDR3 is 16 residues long. Per germline, CDR1 GTSNPN and CDR2 SVGIG (reference sequence). V dropped 1 base and J dropped 4; count of bases not matched to a gene: 12. The CDR3 protein is CAWSDTTGVYRETQYF. DNA for the CDR3: TGTGCCTGGAGTGACACTACAGGGGTATATAGAGAGACCCAGTACTTC.

V and J are TRBV30 and TRBJ2-3, with 15 bases lining up with TRBD2. In germline, CDR1 is GTSNPN, CDR2 SVGIG (reference sequence). J was trimmed by 1 base and V by 2 bases; bases with no gene match: 10. This CDR3 is built from 19 residues. CDR3 bases: TGTGCCTGGAGTATCGGTAGGACTAGCGGGGGGGGTGGCACAGATACGCAGTATTTT. Amino acid sequence: CAWSIGRTSGGGGTDTQYF.

The gene calls are TRBV28 and TRBJ1-5; 9 bases are a match to TRBD1. Germline loops: CDR1 MDHEN, CDR2 SYDVKM. The CDR3 is 14 residues long. J was trimmed by 6 bases and V by 2 bases; bases with no gene match: 2. The CDR3 loop reads CASSLRQGGQPQHF. The CDR3 bases are TGTGCCAGCAGTTTAAGACAGGGGGGTCAGCCCCAGCATTTT.

This clone has a handful of counts. The chain combines TRBV24-1 with TRBJ1-6, with D possibly TRBD1 on 6 matching bases. This CDR3 contains 16 residues. In germline, CDR1 is KGHDR, CDR2 SFDVKD. Trimming shortened V by 2 bases and J by 6 bases, and 13 bases separated the two germline ends. In nucleotides, the CDR3 is TGTGCCACCAGTGATTCGGCGACAGGAGGTAATTCACCCCTCCACTTT. This translates into CATSDSATGGNSPLHF.

J is TRBJ1-1 and V is TRBV24-1; 9 bases match TRBD1. CDR1 is KGHDR and CDR2 is SFDVKD in the germline V gene. The CDR3 is 15 residues long. With V trimmed by 4 bases and J by 5 bases, 7 bases remained unmatched. The CDR3 DNA is TGTGCCACCAGTGACCCCGACAGGGGGGAAACTGAAGCTTTCTTT. Translating gives CATSDPDRGETEAFF.

This chain joins TRBV2 and TRBJ2-3, with D uncertain. The CDR3 runs to 12 residues. Looked up from germline, CDR1 is SNHLY and CDR2 is FYNNEI. Deletions cut 11 bases from V and 0 bases from J, with 9 bases between. The CDR3 reads CAYKMSTDTQYF. The CDR3 coding sequence is TGTGCCTACAAAATGAGCACAGATACGCAGTATTTT.

The gene calls are TRBV30 and TRBJ2-5; D possibly corresponds to TRBD1 (6 bases). Germline values: CDR1 GTSNPN, CDR2 SVGIG (reference sequence). V shed 0 bases and J shed 1 base, with 18 bases lying between them. The CDR3 is made up of 17 amino acids. The CDR3 here is CAWSVGRGSIFQETQYF. The CDR3 nucleotides read TGTGCCTGGAGTGTCGGAAGGGGGTCCATTTTCCAAGAGACCCAGTACTTC.

J is TRBJ2-2 and V is TRBV7-9, with 8 bases identical to TRBD1. In germline, CDR1 is SEHNR, CDR2 FQNEAQ (reference sequence). CDR3 length: 15 residues. Trimming cost V 5 bases and J 1 base; bases outside gene matches: 3. Here the CDR3 reads CASSPGGQNTGELFF. The CDR3 nucleotides read TGTGCCAGCAGCCCAGGGGGCCAGAACACCGGGGAGCTGTTTTTT.

The chain recombines TRBV19 with TRBJ1-1; 7 nucleotides agree with TRBD1. The germline V gene has CDR1 LNHDA and CDR2 SQIVND (reference sequence). This CDR3 is built from 15 residues. V lost 3 bases and J lost 2; bases outside the gene matches: 6. CDR3 residues: CASSIPGQLNTEAFF. CDR3 nucleotides: TGTGCCAGTAGTATTCCGGGACAGCTTAACACTGAAGCTTTCTTT.

The chain couples TRBV5-6 to TRBJ2-1, with 10 bases identical to TRBD1. V gave up 0 bases and J gave up 4 bases; unmatched junction bases: 7. The CDR3 totals 17 residues. Germline V gene sequence: CDR1 SGHDT, CDR2 YYEEEE. The CDR3 DNA follows: TGTGCCAGCAGCTTGGATGCCTGGGGACAGGGGTACAATGAGCAGTTCTTC. It translates to CASSLDAWGQGYNEQFF.

This sequence joins TRBV5-1 and TRBJ2-1, with a tentative D call TRBD2 (6 bases). The CDR3 length is 15 residues. CDR1 and CDR2 from the germline V gene are SGHRS and YFSETQ. V shed 0 bases and J shed 4 bases, with 11 bases lying between them. The DNA for the CDR3 is TGCGCCAGCAGCTTGGACGGGGGAAGATACAATGAGCAGTTCTTC. This translates into CASSLDGGRYNEQFF.

The chain couples TRBV29-1 to TRBJ1-1; a possible D gene is TRBD1 (6 bases). There are 13 residues in the CDR3. Trimming cost V 3 bases and J 0 bases, with 8 bases left between them. Germline assignment: CDR1 SQVTM and CDR2 ANQGSEA. DNA of the CDR3: TGCAGCGTTGATACAGGGTTGAACACTGAAGCTTTCTTT. It yields the protein CSVDTGLNTEAFF.

This chain uses TRBV6-5 with TRBJ2-1; 9 nucleotides line up with TRBD1. This CDR3 comprises 15 residues. CDR1 and CDR2 (germline): MNHEY, SVGAGI. V lost 2 bases and J lost 6; bases outside the gene matches: 5. CDR3 residues: CASSYTGTGINEQFF. Here the CDR3 DNA reads TGTGCCAGCAGTTACACCGGGACAGGGATCAATGAGCAGTTCTTC.

This clone was found a few times. This chain links TRBV24-1 with TRBJ1-1, with unresolved D. V was cut by 4 bases and J by 10 bases, with 12 bases left in between. CDR1 and CDR2 (germline): KGHDR, SFDVKD. The CDR3 contains 12 residues. The CDR3, as DNA: TGTGCCACCAGTGACTCTGCGAGGGCAGCTTTCTTT. Translation: CATSDSARAAFF.